The 19 T cell receptor beta chains presented below share a single source sample, sequenced in a study of breast tumors, draining lymph nodes, adjacent tissues. TCRdb independently ran MiXCR on the multiplex PCR reads; one entry per CDR3 protein. This sample carries tens of thousands of distinct CDR3 sequences, approximately 28% of them seen once, and the ten largest clones take 7.5% to 10%. The lymph nodes were axillary draining lymph nodes from breast cancer patients. The source material was axillary lymph node tissue. All receptors derive from a female donor with breast cancer. Some clones in this sample may be carry-over from other donors' samples.

This clonotype was seen many times. V gene TRBV20-1 combines with J gene TRBJ2-1; 7 nucleotides agree with TRBD2. CDR1 is DFQATT and CDR2 is SNEGSKA in the germline V gene (reference sequence). The CDR3 is made up of 16 amino acids. Germline trimming cut 1 base from V and 4 bases from J; bases unmatched to any gene: 10. CDR3 sequence reads: CSARGPLAEIYNEQFF. The CDR3 nucleotides read TGCAGTGCTAGAGGGCCTCTAGCGGAAATATACAATGAGCAGTTCTTC.

In this sample, this clonotype turned up many times. The V gene is TRBV12-3 or TRBV12-4, the J gene TRBJ1-2, with TRBD1 matching 7 bases. The CDR3 runs 14 residues. V lost 0 bases and J lost 3; bases outside the gene matches: 1. This chain's CDR3 is CASSLAGTDYGYTF. CDR3 in DNA: TGTGCCAGCAGTTTAGCCGGGACAGACTATGGCTACACCTTC.

The sample holds many counts of this clonotype. The chain carries TRBV4-1 and TRBJ2-5; 13 nucleotides agree with TRBD2. The CDR3 is made up of 17 amino acids. With V trimmed by 1 base and J by 9 bases, 11 bases remained unmatched. Germline loops: CDR1 MGHRA, CDR2 YSYEKL. CDR3 loop: CASSQGTSGSELGAQYF. In nucleotides, the CDR3 is TGCGCCAGCAGCCAAGGGACTAGCGGGAGCGAGTTAGGGGCCCAGTACTTC.

This clonotype appeared many times. The chain employs TRBV11-3 and TRBJ2-5; tentatively, D is TRBD1 (6 bases). The CDR3 runs to 16 residues. Germline CDR1 is SGHNT and CDR2 is YENEEA. V lost 7 bases and J 5 bases, leaving 23 bases between the germline ends. The CDR3 sequence: CASNLGSTGKGETQYF. The DNA for the CDR3 is TGTGCCAGCAACCTCGGCAGCACAGGGAAAGGGGAGACCCAGTACTTC. Combining the CDR3 with reference TRBV11-3 and TRBJ2-5 gives the whole variable domain EAGVVQSPRYKIIEKKQPVAFWCNPISGHNTLYWYLQNLGQGPELLIRYENEEAVDDSQLPKDRFSAERLKGVDSTLKIQPAELGDSAVYLCASNLGSTGKGETQYFGPGTRLLVL.

This clonotype has at least ten counts. This rearrangement joins TRBV20-1 to TRBJ2-1; 9 bases align to TRBD2. The CDR3 contains 14 residues. From germline, CDR1 is DFQATT and CDR2 SNEGSKA (reference sequence). V gave up 1 base and J gave up 5 bases; unmatched junction bases: 3. The DNA for the CDR3 is TGCAGTGCTAGAGGGGGCGGGAGGGACAATGAGCAGTTCTTC. Its protein is CSARGGGRDNEQFF.

The gene calls are TRBV12-3 or TRBV12-4 and TRBJ2-7; 9 nucleotides align to TRBD2. The CDR3 sequence is 16 residues long. V lost 5 bases and J lost 2; bases outside the gene matches: 10. The CDR3 protein is CASSPKGAGGPYEQYF. The CDR3 region has the DNA TGTGCCAGCAGTCCCAAGGGGGCGGGAGGGCCCTACGAGCAGTACTTC.

This clonotype has at least ten counts. The chain combines TRBV9 with TRBJ2-5, with 8 bases matching TRBD1. Germline V CDR1 and CDR2: SGDLS, YYNGEE. With 0 bases clipped from V and 5 bases from J, the junction kept 3 bases outside the gene matches. CDR3 length equals 14 residues. Here the CDR3 reads CASSVEDRAETQYF. CDR3 DNA: TGTGCCAGCAGCGTAGAGGACAGGGCGGAGACCCAGTACTTC.

This clonotype appeared many times. This chain connects TRBV14 to TRBJ2-1; 15 positions agree with TRBD2. The CDR3 is made up of 19 amino acids. V dropped 1 base and J dropped 1; count of bases not matched to a gene: 5. From germline, CDR1 is SGHDN and CDR2 FVKESK. Here the CDR3 DNA reads TGTGCCAGCAGCCAAGGAGTGGGACTAGCGGGAGGTTCCTACAATGAGCAGTTCTTC. Translation: CASSQGVGLAGGSYNEQFF.

The J gene is TRBJ2-2, the V gene TRBV20-1, with D perhaps matching TRBD1 or TRBD2 (5 bases each). The germline V gene has CDR1 DFQATT and CDR2 SNEGSKA (reference sequence). The germline V and J ends were trimmed by 0 bases and 10 bases, with 15 bases remaining between them. The CDR3 has 14 residues. CDR3 region: CSARDSGAAKELFF. The CDR3 region has the DNA TGCAGTGCTAGAGACTCCGGGGCGGCGAAGGAGCTGTTTTTT.

In its sample, this clonotype was seen many times. A much larger clone lies a single base off, so this may be a read error. The CDR3 coding sequence is TGCAGTGCCAGTGTCACAGTCACCTACGCGCAGTACTTC. As protein: CSASVTVTYAQYF. The chain has TRBV20-1 and TRBJ2-7; D is unclear. Germline lookup yields CDR1 DFQATT and CDR2 SNEGSKA (reference sequence). The CDR3 has 13 residues.

This clonotype showed up just once. Its ends do not fully match the called genes, so a read error is possible. This chain uses TRBV12-3 or TRBV12-4 with TRBJ1-4; 10 positions match TRBD1. The CDR3 length is 13 residues. CDR3: CASSRQGAGKARF. Written as DNA, the CDR3 is TGTGCCAGCAGTCGACAGGGGGCCGGGAAGGCCCGTTTT.

A few counts support this clonotype. A much larger clone lies a single base off, so this may be a read error. The rearrangement joins TRBV20-1 to TRBJ2-3; 7 nucleotides line up with TRBD1. CDR1 DFQATT and CDR2 SNEGSKA come from the germline V gene (reference sequence). The CDR3 is 15 amino acids. This CDR3 is CSATRDRPYTGTQYF. The CDR3 DNA follows: TGCAGTGCTACTCGGGACAGACCCTACACAGGTACGCAGTATTTT.

There are many counts of this clonotype. This chain uses TRBV6-5 with TRBJ2-1, with 8 bases aligning to TRBD2. Germline V gene sequence: CDR1 MNHEY, CDR2 SVGAGI. V was pared by 6 bases and J by 7 bases, with 11 bases of the junction left unmatched. This CDR3 is built from 15 residues. The CDR3 nucleotides read TGTGCCAGCAGCCCGGCGGCGGGAGGAGATAATGAGCAGTTCTTC. This sequence encodes CASSPAAGGDNEQFF.

In its sample, this clonotype was seen many times. V gene TRBV5-5 combines with J gene TRBJ2-1; 8 bases are a match to TRBD2. CDR1 and CDR2 from the germline V gene are SGHKS and YYEKEE (reference sequence). J was trimmed by 10 bases and V by 4 bases; bases with no gene match: 10. The CDR3 contains 14 residues. The CDR3 is CASSTSGGRREQFF. The CDR3 nucleotides read TGTGCCAGCAGCACTAGCGGAGGACGTAGGGAGCAGTTCTTC.

This clonotype was counted ten times or more. This chain uses TRBV5-1 with TRBJ1-4; D may be TRBD1 (5 bases). Germline assignment: CDR1 SGHRS and CDR2 YFSETQ. The V and J ends lost 4 bases and 5 bases respectively, with 12 bases between them. The CDR3 has 14 amino acids. The CDR3 loop is CASSPGRQNEKLFF. For the CDR3, the DNA is TGCGCCAGCAGCCCGGGACGGCAGAATGAAAAACTGTTTTTT.

This clonotype was counted ten times or more. The genes are TRBV5-4 and TRBJ2-2; 8 bases fit TRBD2. This CDR3 has 17 amino acids. CDR1 SGHNT and CDR2 YYREEE come from the germline V gene (reference sequence). The V and J ends lost 3 bases and 6 bases, in that order; junction bases with no gene match: 13. CDR3 in amino acids: CASSSWGGGAGAGELFF. CDR3 nucleotide sequence: TGTGCCAGCAGCTCGTGGGGAGGTGGAGCGGGAGCCGGGGAGCTGTTTTTT.

This clonotype was counted ten times or more. The rearrangement joins TRBV6-6 to TRBJ2-7; 11 nucleotides align to TRBD2. Germline values: CDR1 MNHNY, CDR2 SVGAGI (reference sequence). The CDR3 has 16 residues. With 8 bases clipped from V and 4 bases from J, the junction kept 13 bases outside the gene matches. In nucleotides, the CDR3 is TGTGCCAGCTTAGCTAGCGGGAGGAGCGGGGGATACGAGCAGTACTTC. It encodes CASLASGRSGGYEQYF.

This clonotype has a count of ten or more. The V gene is TRBV6-2 or TRBV6-3, the J gene TRBJ1-2, with TRBD1 matching 8 bases. V lost 6 bases and J lost 5; bases outside the gene matches: 8. Germline CDR1 is MNHEY and CDR2 is SVGEGT. The length of the CDR3 is 14 residues. The DNA for the CDR3 is TGTGCCAGCAGCTCGGGACAGGCATTTTATGGCTACACCTTC. Residues: CASSSGQAFYGYTF.

Worth noting for this clonotype: At one end, the junction sequence differs from germline, possibly due to a read error. V gene TRBV27 combines with J gene TRBJ2-2; D is unresolved. The CDR3 loop spans 11 amino acids. Germline CDR1 reads MNHEY; CDR2 reads SMNVEV (reference sequence). CDR3 loop: CASNLGGELFF. The CDR3 nucleotides read TGTGCCAGCAATTTAGGGGGGGAGCTGTTTTTT.